The present entry profiles one T cell receptor beta chain with its context. The antigen is unknown. The sample is drawn from a study of cytomegalovirus exposure and HLA in healthy donors. From germline, CDR1 is LNHDA and CDR2 SQIVND (reference sequence). Trimming stripped 7 bases from V and 0 bases from J, with 7 bases between. CDR3 length: 13 amino acids. Notes on the study in general: Some V segments (TRBV6-2 and TRBV6-3 among them) were excluded as indistinguishable.

The PCR had 60 Vbeta and 13 Jbeta primers. The table came from immunoSEQ multiplex PCR; TCRdb's copy has only in-frame clones and leaves some out. This sample has some 190,000 clones, with 65% to 80% found just once. This clonotype was sampled from a woman in her twenties or thirties in good health and CMV-seropositive. The specimen sequenced was PBMCs. The rearrangement uses TRBV19 and TRBJ1-3, with D unresolved. In DNA, the CDR3 is TGTGCCAGTAATGAGGTCTCTGGAAACACCATATATTTT. Protein sequence: CASNEVSGNTIYF.